The 8 T cell receptor beta chains below were found in one sample sequenced in a study of beta chain features in type 1 diabetes. Investigators reverse transcribed all isolated RNA, so they sequenced expressed TCRB transcripts. Only in-frame clones appear in the TCRdb table, and some are missing; sequencing was by immunoSEQ multiplex PCR. The sample has roughly 610,000 clones, roughly a sixth seen once. Material for sequencing was naive CD4+ T cells from blood. The receptors shown here come from a man aged 18-30 years in good health.

The chain recombines TRBV10-3 with TRBJ2-1; D not resolved. The V end was cut by 3 bases, the J end by 6 bases, with 15 bases between. The germline CDR1 and CDR2 sequences are ENHRY and SYGVKD. This CDR3 is 15 amino acids long. For the CDR3, the DNA is TGTGCCATCAGTGAATTTGGACGCCCCCCCAATGAGCAGTTCTTC. Protein sequence: CAISEFGRPPNEQFF.

A few counts support this clone. The same CDR3 arises from other DNA sequences in this sample as well. The rearrangement joins TRBV29-1 to TRBJ2-1, with TRBD1 identical over 10 bases. This CDR3 has 15 amino acids. Germline CDR1 is SQVTM and CDR2 is ANQGSEA. Losses at the gene ends were 6 bases for V and 0 bases for J; bases not matched to a gene: 5. The CDR3 reads CSVDRDRGSYNEQFF. The CDR3 DNA sequence: TGCAGCGTCGACCGGGACAGGGGCTCCTACAATGAGCAGTTCTTC.

The chain carries TRBV5-1 and TRBJ1-1; 7 bases fit TRBD1. Per germline, CDR1 SGHRS and CDR2 YFSETQ. The CDR3 runs 16 residues. Losses at the gene ends were 1 base for V and 0 bases for J; bases not matched to a gene: 6. The CDR3 sequence: CASSLQAQGVNTEAFF. The CDR3 nucleotides are TGCGCCAGCAGCTTGCAGGCCCAGGGGGTGAACACTGAAGCTTTCTTT.

Turning to this clone: The same CDR3 also results from other DNA sequences found in this sample. The chain couples TRBV27 to TRBJ2-7; 7 bases fit TRBD1. Germline CDR1 and CDR2: MNHEY and SMNVEV (reference sequence). The CDR3 runs to 13 residues. With 5 bases clipped from V and 1 base from J, the junction kept 2 bases outside the gene matches. This CDR3 is CASSLGQSYEQYF. The CDR3 DNA is TGTGCCAGCAGTCTGGGACAGTCCTACGAGCAGTACTTC.

This clone has more than one count but fewer than ten. Other DNA variants within this sample encode the same CDR3. The chain has TRBV6-5 and TRBJ2-3, with D unresolved. From germline, CDR1 is MNHEY and CDR2 SVGAGI. This CDR3 spans 13 amino acids. The ends were cut back, 2 bases at V and 1 base at J, with 4 bases in the middle. The CDR3: CASSYPGTDTQYF. CDR3 bases: TGTGCCAGCAGTTACCCGGGCACAGATACGCAGTATTTT.

This clone appeared a few times. The rearrangement uses TRBV28 and TRBJ2-1; 7 bases map to TRBD2. Germline CDR1 reads MDHEN; CDR2 reads SYDVKM. CDR3 length: 16 amino acids. With 8 bases clipped from V and 5 bases from J, the junction kept 15 bases outside the gene matches. Written as DNA, the CDR3 is TGTGCCAGCCGAGCCCCTGTATGGGGGGGGGACAATGAGCAGTTCTTC. It codes for CASRAPVWGGDNEQFF.

The chain joins TRBV7-3 to TRBJ2-1; 8 nucleotides match TRBD1. V lost 0 bases and J lost 8; bases outside the gene matches: 9. In germline, CDR1 is SGHTA, CDR2 FQGTGA. The CDR3 has 16 residues. The CDR3 coding sequence is TGTGCCAGCAGCTTAACGTTAGGGCCAGGGGGCCATGAGCAGTTCTTC. Translating it yields CASSLTLGPGGHEQFF.

This clone has more than one count but fewer than ten. The genes are TRBV27 and TRBJ2-7; weak D call: TRBD1 (5 bases). V lost 1 base, J lost 5 bases, and 9 bases lay in between. The CDR3 runs 13 residues. Per the germline V gene, CDR1 is MNHEY and CDR2 is SMNVEV (reference sequence). The CDR3 is CASSLYQGNEQYF. The CDR3 DNA sequence: TGTGCCAGCAGTTTATATCAGGGCAACGAGCAGTACTTC.